This T cell receptor beta chain was documented in a study of blood T cell repertoires in COVID-19. Study overall: COVID-19 samples from acute and convalescent phases originated in the United States, Italy and Spain. PBMCs, B-cell-depleted T cells, or T cells were the source of the cDNA or gDNA that made up the material.

Source study methods: Reference gene primer amplification gave nucleated cell count estimates. Profiling relied on immunoSEQ multiplex PCR, and the TCRdb table lists in-frame clones only, not all of them. That table is the source of V, J and clone size, and D and trimming were worked out from the DNA. Altogether about 210,000 clones are present, about 86% being singletons, with the ten largest covering more than 0.7%. Germline V gene sequence: CDR1 SEHNR, CDR2 FQNEAQ (reference sequence). The V and J ends lost 0 bases and 7 bases respectively, with 7 bases between them. The CDR3 covers 13 residues. V is TRBV7-9 and J is TRBJ1-5; D unclear. The sample taken for sequencing was peripheral blood. The clonotype originates from a woman in her 70s with acute or convalescent COVID-19. DNA of the CDR3: TGTGCCAGCAGCTTAGCGGCAGGACAGCCCCAGCATTTT. Amino acids: CASSLAAGQPQHF. The whole variable domain, filled in from reference TRBV7-9 and TRBJ1-5, reads DTGVSQNPRHKITKRGQNVTFRCDPISEHNRLYWYRQTLGQGPEFLTYFQNEAQLEKSRLLSDRFSAERPKGSFSTLEIQRTEQGDSAMYLCASSLAAGQPQHFGDGTRLSIL.